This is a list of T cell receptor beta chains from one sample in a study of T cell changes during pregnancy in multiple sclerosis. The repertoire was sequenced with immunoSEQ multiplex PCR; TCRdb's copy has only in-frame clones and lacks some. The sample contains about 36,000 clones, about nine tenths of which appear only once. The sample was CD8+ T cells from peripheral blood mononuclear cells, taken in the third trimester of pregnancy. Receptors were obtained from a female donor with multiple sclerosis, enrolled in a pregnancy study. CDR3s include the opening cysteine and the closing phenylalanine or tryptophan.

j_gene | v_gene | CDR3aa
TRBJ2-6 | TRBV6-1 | CASSEALTGTLLSGANVLTF
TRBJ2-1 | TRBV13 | CASSLGLASGYNEQFF
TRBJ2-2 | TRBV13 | CASRRTGENTGELFF
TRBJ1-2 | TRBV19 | CASSIGGQTDGYTF
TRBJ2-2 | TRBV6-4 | CASALEDTGELFF
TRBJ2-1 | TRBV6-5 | CASSYAGVGFF
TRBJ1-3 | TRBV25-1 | CASSESPLSGNTIYF
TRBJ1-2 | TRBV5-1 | CASSLVGTVNYGYTF
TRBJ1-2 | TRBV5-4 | CASFRSGIRDYTF
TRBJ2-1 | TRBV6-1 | CASSDIREQFF
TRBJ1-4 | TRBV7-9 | CASNLGGPRREKLFF
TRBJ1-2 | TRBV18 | CASSQPTGGRDGYTF
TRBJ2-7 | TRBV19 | CASSGGPRDEQYF
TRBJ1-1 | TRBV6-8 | CASSYSKSPGQRPSDTEAFF
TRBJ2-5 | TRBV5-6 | CASSSPLVVHEPETQYF
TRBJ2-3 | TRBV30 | CAWSPRRKRRTDTQYF
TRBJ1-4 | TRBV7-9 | CASSPGTGANEKLFF
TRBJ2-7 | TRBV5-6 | CASSLSGTGIYEQYF
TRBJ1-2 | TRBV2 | CAYTGQYSYGYTF
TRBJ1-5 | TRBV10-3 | CAISELGSTGTGNQPQHF
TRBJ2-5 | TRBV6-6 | CASQLAGGRETQYF
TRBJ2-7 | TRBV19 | CASSVTASARYEQYF
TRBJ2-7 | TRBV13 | CASRPTSGTTYEQYF
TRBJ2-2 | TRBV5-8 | CASSLAPTDFAGELFF
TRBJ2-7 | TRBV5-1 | CASSLVGLSSEQYF
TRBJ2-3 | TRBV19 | CASSPRLAGSDTQYF
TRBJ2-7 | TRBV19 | CASSTNKWAGGSYEQYF
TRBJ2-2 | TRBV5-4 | CASSLQNTGELFF
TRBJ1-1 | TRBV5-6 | CASSIQGSPEAFF
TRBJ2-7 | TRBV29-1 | CSVEEGGDRVGYEQYF
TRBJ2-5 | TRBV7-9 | CASSPRQRQETQYF
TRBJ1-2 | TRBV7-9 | CASSPGTGANYGYTF
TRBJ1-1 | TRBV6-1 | CASSEGSQLSAFF
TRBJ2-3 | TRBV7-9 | CASSPASGGDRDTQYF
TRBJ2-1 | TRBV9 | CASSEGQISYNEQFF
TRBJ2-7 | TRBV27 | CASSLEGVPSYEQYF
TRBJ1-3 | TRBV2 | CASSEGRFSGNTIYF
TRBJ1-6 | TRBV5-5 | CASSLGVGGTAYSPLHF
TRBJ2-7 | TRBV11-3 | CASSPTGHNEQYF